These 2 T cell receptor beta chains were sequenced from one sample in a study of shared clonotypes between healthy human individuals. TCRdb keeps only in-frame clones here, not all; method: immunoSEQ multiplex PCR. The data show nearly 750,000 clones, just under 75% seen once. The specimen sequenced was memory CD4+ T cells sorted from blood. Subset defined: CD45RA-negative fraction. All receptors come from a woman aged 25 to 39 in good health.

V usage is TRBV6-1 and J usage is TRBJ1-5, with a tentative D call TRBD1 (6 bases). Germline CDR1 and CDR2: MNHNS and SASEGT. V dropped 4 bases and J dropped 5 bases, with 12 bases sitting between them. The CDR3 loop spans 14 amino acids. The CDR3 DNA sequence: TGTGCCAGCAGTGTTCCCCGGGGGCATCAGCCCCAGCATTTT. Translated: CASSVPRGHQPQHF.

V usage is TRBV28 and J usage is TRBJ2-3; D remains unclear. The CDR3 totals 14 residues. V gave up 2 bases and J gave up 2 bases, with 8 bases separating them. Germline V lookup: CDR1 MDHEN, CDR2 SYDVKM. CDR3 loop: CASSLAGPTDTQYF. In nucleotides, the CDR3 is TGTGCCAGCAGTTTAGCCGGGCCCACAGATACGCAGTATTTT.